The next 5 T cell receptor beta chains were all read from a single sample in a study of blood T cells in healthy people across ages. Using a J-beta primer mix together with a sample-barcoded 5' primer, a second PCR was run for about 6 to 11 cycles. TCRdb reprocessed the 5' RACE reads via MiXCR and lists one record per CDR3 protein. Among about 640,000 distinct CDR3 sequences listed, roughly three fifths were seen once. The sample was blood. All receptors come from a man between 60 and 75 years old in good health.

The V and J genes are TRBV12-3 or TRBV12-4 and TRBJ1-1; 7 nucleotides agree with TRBD1. CDR3 length equals 15 residues. The J segment lost 1 base and the V segment lost 5 bases, leaving 7 bases of the junction unmatched. CDR3 region: CASSPQGSGNTEAFF. The DNA of the CDR3 is TGTGCCAGCAGTCCACAGGGGAGTGGGAACACTGAAGCTTTCTTT.

This rearrangement joins TRBV6-5 to TRBJ1-2, with D unresolved. The CDR3 runs 13 residues. Germline V lookup: CDR1 MNHEY, CDR2 SVGAGI. The V end lost 2 bases, the J end lost 8 bases, and 12 bases lay between the germline ends. The CDR3: CASSYASSGGYTF. Written as DNA, the CDR3 is TGTGCCAGCAGTTACGCAAGTTCAGGAGGCTACACCTTC.

This clonotype was counted once. The V call is TRBV5-5, the J call TRBJ2-1, with 9 bases lining up with TRBD2. Per the germline V gene, CDR1 is SGHKS and CDR2 is YYEKEE (reference sequence). There are 19 residues in the CDR3. J lost 3 bases, V lost 2 bases, and 15 bases had no gene match. CDR3 loop: CASSFPGRVAGAHYNEQFF. The CDR3, as DNA: TGTGCCAGCAGCTTCCCTGGTAGGGTAGCGGGGGCTCACTACAATGAGCAGTTCTTC.

This clonotype was seen a few times. V usage is TRBV2 and J usage is TRBJ2-1; D unclear. Germline values: CDR1 SNHLY, CDR2 FYNNEI. Trimming removed 4 bases at V and 10 bases at J, with 5 bases between. This CDR3 is 10 amino acids long. The CDR3 sequence: CASSGGEQFF. Here the CDR3 DNA reads TGTGCCAGCAGTGGCGGAGAGCAGTTCTTC. Together with reference TRBV2 and TRBJ2-1, the CDR3 gives the full variable domain: EPEVTQTPSHQVTQMGQEVILRCVPISNHLYFYWYRQILGQKVEFLVSFYNNEISEKSEIFDDQFSVERPDGSNFTLKIRSTKLEDSAMYFCASSGGEQFFGPGTRLTVL.

In nucleotides, the CDR3 is TGTGCCAGCAGTGAGGGGGGGGGGAGGAATGAGCAGTTCTTC. This codes for CASSEGGGRNEQFF. V and J are TRBV6-1 and TRBJ2-1; 7 positions match TRBD2. The CDR3 consists of 14 residues. V lost 3 bases to trimming and J lost 7 bases; unmatched junction nucleotides: 6. Germline values: CDR1 MNHNS, CDR2 SASEGT.